This T cell receptor beta chain derives from a study of blood T cell repertoires in COVID-19. Overall study context: The United States, Italy and Spain supplied acute and convalescent COVID-19 samples.

In the original analysis: Reference gene primer amplification in the assay estimated nucleated cell counts. Here immunoSEQ multiplex PCR was the method, and the copy in TCRdb shows in-frame clones only, minus some. For V, J and clone size, that table is used; D and trimming come from the DNA. The profile shows 150,000 or so clones, approximately 83% of them singletons. The Seattle patients joined while their infection was active and were tracked longitudinally afterward. The sample holds one count of this clone. The germline V gene encodes CDR1 MNHEY and CDR2 SMNVEV (reference sequence). This CDR3 region has 16 residues. Deletions cut 2 bases from V and 0 bases from J, with 11 bases between.

This TCR came from a woman aged 60-75 years with COVID-19, enrolled during active disease. J is TRBJ2-1 and V is TRBV27, with D possibly TRBD2 on 5 matching bases. Sequenced input: peripheral blood. The CDR3 nucleotides are TGTGCCAGCAGTTTAATACCGGGGAGCTCCTACAATGAGCAGTTCTTC. Amino acids: CASSLIPGSSYNEQFF.